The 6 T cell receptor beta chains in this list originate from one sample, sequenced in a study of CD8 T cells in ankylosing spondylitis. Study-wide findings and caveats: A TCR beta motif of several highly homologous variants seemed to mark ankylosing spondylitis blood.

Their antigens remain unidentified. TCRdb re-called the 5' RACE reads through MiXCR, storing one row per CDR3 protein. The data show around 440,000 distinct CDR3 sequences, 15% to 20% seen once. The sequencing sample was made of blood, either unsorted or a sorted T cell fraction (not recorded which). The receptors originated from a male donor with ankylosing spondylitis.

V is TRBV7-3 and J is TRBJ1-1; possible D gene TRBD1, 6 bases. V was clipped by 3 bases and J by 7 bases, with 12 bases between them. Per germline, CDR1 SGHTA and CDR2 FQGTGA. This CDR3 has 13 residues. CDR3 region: CASSFGAGVEAFF. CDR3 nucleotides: TGTGCCAGCAGCTTTGGAGCAGGGGTTGAAGCTTTCTTT.

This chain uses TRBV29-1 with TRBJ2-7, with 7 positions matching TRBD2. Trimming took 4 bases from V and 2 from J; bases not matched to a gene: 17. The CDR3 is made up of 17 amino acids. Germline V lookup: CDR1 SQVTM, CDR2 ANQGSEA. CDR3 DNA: TGCAGCGTTGTCATGGGTTTGGGGAGGGAGGGGACCTACGAGCAGTACTTC. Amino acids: CSVVMGLGREGTYEQYF.

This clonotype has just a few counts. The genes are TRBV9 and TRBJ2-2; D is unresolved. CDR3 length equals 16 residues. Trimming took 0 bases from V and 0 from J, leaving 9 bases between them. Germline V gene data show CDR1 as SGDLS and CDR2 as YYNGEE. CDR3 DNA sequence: TGTGCCAGCAGCGTAGGAACAGAATCGAACACCGGGGAGCTGTTTTTT. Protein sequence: CASSVGTESNTGELFF. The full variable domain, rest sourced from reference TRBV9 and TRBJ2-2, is DSGVTQTPKHLITATGQRVTLRCSPRSGDLSVYWYQQSLDQGLQFLIQYYNGEERAKGNILERFSAQQFPDLHSELNLSSLELGDSALYFCASSVGTESNTGELFFGEGSRLTVL.

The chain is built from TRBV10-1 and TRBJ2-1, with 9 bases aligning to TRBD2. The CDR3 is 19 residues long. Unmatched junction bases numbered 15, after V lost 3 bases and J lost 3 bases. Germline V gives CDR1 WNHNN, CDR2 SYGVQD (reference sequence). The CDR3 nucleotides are TGCGCCAGCAGTGAAGCTAGCGGGAAGGGATTGGGATTCTACAATGAGCAGTTCTTC. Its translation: CASSEASGKGLGFYNEQFF.

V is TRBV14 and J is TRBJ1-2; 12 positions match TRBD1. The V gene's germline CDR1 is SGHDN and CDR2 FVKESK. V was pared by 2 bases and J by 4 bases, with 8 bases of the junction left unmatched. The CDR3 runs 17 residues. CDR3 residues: CASSQQGTGGAFYGYTF. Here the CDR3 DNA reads TGTGCCAGCAGCCAACAGGGGACAGGGGGCGCCTTCTATGGCTACACCTTC.

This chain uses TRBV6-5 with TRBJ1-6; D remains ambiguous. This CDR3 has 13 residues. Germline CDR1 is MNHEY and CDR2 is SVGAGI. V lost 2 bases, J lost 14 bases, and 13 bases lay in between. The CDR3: CASSYTFEGTLHF. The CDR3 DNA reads TGTGCCAGCAGTTACACTTTCGAGGGCACCCTCCACTTT.